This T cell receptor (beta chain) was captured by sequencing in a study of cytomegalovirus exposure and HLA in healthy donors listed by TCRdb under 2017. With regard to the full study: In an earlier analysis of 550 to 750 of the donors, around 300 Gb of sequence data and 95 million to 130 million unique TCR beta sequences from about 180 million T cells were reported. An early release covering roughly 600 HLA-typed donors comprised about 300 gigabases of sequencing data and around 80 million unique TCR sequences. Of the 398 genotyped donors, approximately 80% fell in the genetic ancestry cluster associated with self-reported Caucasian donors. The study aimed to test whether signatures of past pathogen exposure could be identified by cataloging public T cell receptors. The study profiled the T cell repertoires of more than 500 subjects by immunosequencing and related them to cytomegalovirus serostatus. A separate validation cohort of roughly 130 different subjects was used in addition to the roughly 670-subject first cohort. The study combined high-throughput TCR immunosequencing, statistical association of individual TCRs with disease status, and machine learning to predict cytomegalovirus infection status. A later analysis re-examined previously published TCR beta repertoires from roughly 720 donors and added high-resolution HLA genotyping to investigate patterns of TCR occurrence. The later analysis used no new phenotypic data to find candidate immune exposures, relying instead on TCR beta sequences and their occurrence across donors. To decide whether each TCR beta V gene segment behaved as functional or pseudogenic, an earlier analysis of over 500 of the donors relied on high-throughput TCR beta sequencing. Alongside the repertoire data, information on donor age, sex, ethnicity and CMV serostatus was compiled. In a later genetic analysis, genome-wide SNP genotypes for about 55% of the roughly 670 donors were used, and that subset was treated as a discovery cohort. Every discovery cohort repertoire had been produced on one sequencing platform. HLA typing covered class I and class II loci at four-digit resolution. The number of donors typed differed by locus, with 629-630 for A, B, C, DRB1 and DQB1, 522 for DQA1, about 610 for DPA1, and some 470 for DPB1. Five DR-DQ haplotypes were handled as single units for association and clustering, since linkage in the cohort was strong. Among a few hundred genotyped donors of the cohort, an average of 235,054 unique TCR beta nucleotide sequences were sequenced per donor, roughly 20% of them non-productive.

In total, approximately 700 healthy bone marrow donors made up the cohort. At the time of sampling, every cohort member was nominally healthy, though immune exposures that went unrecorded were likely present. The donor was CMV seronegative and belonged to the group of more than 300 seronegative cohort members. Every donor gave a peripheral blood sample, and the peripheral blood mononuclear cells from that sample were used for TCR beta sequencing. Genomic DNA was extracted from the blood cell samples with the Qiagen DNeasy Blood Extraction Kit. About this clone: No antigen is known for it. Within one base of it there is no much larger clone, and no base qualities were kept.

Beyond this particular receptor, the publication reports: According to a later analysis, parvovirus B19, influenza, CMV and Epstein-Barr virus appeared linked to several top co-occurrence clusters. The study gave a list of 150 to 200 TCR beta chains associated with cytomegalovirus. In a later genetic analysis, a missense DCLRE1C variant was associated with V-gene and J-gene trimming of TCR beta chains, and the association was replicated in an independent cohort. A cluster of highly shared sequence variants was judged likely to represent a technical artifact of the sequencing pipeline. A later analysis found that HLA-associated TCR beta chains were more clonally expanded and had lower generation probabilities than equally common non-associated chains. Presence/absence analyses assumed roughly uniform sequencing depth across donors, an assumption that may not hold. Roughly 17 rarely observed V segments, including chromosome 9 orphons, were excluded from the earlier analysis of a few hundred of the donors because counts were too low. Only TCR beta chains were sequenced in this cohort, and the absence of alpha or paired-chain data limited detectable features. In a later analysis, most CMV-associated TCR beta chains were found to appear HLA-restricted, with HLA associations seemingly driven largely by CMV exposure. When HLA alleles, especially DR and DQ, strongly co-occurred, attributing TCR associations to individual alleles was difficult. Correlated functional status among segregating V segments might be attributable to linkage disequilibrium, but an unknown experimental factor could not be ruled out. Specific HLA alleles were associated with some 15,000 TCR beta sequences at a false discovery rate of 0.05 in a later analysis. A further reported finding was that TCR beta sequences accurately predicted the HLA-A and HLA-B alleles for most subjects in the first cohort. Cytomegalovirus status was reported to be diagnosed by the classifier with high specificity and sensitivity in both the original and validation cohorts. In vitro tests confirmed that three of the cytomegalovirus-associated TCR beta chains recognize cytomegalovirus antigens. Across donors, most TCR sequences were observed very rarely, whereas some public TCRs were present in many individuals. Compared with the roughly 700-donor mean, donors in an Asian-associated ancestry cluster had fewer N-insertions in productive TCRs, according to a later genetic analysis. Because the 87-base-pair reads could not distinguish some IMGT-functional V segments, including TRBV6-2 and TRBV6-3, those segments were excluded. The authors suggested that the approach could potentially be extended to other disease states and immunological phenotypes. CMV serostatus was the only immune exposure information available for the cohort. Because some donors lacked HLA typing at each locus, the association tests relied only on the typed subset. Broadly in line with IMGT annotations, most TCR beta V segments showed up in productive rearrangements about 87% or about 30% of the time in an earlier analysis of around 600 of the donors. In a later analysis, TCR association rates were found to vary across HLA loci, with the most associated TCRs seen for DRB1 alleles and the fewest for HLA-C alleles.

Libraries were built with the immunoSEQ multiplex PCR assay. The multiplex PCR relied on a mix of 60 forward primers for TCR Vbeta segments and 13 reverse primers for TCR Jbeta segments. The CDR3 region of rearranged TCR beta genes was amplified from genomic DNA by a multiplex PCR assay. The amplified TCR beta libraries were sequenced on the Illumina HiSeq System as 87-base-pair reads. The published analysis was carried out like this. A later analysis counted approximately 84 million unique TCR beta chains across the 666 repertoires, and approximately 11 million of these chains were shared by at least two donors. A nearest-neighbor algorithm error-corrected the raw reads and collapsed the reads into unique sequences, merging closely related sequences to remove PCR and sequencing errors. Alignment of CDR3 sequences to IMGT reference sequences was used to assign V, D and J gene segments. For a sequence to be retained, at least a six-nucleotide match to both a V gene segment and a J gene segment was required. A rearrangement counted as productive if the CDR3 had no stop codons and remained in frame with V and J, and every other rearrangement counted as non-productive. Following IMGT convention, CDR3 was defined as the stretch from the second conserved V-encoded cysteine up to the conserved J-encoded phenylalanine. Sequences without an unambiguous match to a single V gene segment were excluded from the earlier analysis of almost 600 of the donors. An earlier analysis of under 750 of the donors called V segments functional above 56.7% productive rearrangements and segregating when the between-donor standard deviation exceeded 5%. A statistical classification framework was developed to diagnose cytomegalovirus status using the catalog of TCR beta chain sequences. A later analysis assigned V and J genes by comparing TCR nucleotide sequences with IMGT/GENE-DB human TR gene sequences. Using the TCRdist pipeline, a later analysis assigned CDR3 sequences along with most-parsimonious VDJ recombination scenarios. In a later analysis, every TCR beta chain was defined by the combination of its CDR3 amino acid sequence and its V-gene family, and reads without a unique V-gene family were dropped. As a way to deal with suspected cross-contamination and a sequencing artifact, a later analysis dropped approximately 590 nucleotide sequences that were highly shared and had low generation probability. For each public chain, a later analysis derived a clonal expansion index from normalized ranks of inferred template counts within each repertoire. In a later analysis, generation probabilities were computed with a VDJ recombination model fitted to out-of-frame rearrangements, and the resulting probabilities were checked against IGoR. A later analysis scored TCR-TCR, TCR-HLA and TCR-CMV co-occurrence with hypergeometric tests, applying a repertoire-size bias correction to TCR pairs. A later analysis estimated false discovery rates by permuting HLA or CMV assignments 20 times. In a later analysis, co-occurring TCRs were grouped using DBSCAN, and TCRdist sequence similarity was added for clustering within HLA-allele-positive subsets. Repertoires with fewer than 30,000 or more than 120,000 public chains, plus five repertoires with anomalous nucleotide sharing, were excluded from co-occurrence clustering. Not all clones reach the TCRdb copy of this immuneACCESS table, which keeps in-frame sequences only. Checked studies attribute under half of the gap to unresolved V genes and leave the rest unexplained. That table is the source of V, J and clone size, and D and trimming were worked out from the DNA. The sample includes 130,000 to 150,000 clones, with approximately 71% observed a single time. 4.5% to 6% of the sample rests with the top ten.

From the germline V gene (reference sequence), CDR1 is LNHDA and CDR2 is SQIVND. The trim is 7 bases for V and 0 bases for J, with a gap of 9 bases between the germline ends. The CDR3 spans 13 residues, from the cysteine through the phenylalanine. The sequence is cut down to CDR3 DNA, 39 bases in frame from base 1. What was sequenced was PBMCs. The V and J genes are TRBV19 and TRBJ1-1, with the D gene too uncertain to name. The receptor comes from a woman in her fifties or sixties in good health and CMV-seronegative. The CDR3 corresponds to CASIAEVNTEAFF. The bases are TGTGCCAGTATAGCCGAAGTGAACACTGAAGCTTTCTTT.